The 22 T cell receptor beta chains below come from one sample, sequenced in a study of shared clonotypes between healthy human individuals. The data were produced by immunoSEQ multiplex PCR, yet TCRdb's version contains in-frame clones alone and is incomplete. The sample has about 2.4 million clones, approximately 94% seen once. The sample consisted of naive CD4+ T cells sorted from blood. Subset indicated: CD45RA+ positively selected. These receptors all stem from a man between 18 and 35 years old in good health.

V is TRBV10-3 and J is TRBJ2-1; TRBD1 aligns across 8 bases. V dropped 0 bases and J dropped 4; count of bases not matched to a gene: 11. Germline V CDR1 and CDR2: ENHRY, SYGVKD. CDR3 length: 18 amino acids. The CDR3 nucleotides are TGTGCCATCAGTGAGTCGACGGGTATGGGGACAGGTTACAATGAGCAGTTCTTC. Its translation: CAISESTGMGTGYNEQFF.

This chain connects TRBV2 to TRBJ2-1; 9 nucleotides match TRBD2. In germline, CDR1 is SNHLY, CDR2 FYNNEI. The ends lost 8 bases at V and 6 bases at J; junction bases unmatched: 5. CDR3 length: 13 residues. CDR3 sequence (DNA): TGTGCCAGCGGGACTAGCCTCTCCAATGAGCAGTTCTTC. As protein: CASGTSLSNEQFF.

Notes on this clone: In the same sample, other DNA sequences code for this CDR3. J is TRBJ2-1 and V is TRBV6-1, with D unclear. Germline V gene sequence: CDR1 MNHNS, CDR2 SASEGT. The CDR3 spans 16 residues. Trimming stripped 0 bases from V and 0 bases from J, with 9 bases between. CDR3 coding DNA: TGTGCCAGCAGTGAAGCGACTGCGAGCTCCTACAATGAGCAGTTCTTC. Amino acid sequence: CASSEATASSYNEQFF.

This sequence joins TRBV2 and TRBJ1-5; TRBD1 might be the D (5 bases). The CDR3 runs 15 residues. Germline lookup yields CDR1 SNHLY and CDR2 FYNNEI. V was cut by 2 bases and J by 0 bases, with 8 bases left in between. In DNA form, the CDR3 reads TGTGCCAGCAGTGAATACCAGGGTAGCAATCAGCCCCAGCATTTT. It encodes CASSEYQGSNQPQHF. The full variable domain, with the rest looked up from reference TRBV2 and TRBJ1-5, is EPEVTQTPSHQVTQMGQEVILRCVPISNHLYFYWYRQILGQKVEFLVSFYNNEISEKSEIFDDQFSVERPDGSNFTLKIRSTKLEDSAMYFCASSEYQGSNQPQHFGDGTRLSIL.

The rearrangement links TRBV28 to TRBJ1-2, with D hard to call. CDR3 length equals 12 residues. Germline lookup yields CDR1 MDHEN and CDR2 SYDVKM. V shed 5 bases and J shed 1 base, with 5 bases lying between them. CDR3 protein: CASSGINYGYTF. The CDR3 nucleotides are TGTGCCAGCAGTGGCATTAACTATGGCTACACCTTC.

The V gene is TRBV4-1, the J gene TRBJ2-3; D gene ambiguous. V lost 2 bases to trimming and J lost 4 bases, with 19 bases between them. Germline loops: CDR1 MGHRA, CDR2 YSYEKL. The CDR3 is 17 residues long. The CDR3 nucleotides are TGCGCCAGCAGCCAACTTACGGCCCTGGCCGTCGCAGATACGCAGTATTTT. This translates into CASSQLTALAVADTQYF.

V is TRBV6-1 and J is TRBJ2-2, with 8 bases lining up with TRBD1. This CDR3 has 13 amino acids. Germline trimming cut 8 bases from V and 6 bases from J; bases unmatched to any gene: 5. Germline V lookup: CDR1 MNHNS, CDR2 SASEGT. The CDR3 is CASPGQGPGELFF. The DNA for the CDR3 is TGTGCCAGCCCTGGACAGGGTCCCGGGGAGCTGTTTTTT.

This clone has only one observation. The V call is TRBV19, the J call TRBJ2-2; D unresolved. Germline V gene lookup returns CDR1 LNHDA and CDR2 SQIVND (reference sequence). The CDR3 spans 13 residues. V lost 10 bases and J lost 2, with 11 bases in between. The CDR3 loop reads CAIRHLNTGELFF. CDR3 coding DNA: TGTGCCATCCGGCACTTAAACACCGGGGAGCTGTTTTTT.

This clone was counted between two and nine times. CDR3 DNA sequence: TGTGCCATCAGGGAAGCAGTGAACACTGAAGCTTTCTTT. It specifies CAIREAVNTEAFF. The chain combines TRBV10-3 with TRBJ1-1; D call uncertain. CDR3 size: 13 residues. Trimming shortened V by 6 bases and J by 0 bases, and 8 bases separated the two germline ends. Germline lookup yields CDR1 ENHRY and CDR2 SYGVKD.

The CDR3 DNA follows: TGTGCCAGCAGCAGATCCAGGGGGAAGGAAGAGACCCAGTACTTC. Its protein is CASSRSRGKEETQYF. V and J are TRBV7-9 and TRBJ2-5; 7 positions agree with TRBD1. This CDR3 spans 15 amino acids. Germline V gene data show CDR1 as SEHNR and CDR2 as FQNEAQ (reference sequence). Trimming removed 5 bases from V and 3 bases from J; junction bases left unmatched: 9.

The CDR3 bases are TGTGCCAGCAGCCCAAGACTCCCTCTAGGCTACACCTTC. As protein: CASSPRLPLGYTF. The rearrangement uses TRBV5-6 and TRBJ1-2; D not resolved. Trimming left V 4 bases short and J 8 bases short, with 15 bases between. This CDR3 comprises 13 residues. From germline, CDR1 is SGHDT and CDR2 YYEEEE.

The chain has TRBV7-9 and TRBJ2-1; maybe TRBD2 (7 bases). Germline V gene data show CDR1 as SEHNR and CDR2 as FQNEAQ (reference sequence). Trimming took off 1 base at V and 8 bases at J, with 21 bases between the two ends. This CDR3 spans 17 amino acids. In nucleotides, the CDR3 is TGTGCCAGCAGCTTAGGAACGGGGGGCGTATGGTTCGATGAGCAGTTCTTC. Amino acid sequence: CASSLGTGGVWFDEQFF. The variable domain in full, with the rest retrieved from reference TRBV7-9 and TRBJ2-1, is DTGVSQNPRHKITKRGQNVTFRCDPISEHNRLYWYRQTLGQGPEFLTYFQNEAQLEKSRLLSDRFSAERPKGSFSTLEIQRTEQGDSAMYLCASSLGTGGVWFDEQFFGPGTRLTVL.

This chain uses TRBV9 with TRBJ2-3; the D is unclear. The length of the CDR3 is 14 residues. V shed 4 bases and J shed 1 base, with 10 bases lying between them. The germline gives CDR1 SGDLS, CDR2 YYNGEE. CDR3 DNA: TGTGCCAGCAGCCCCCAATACCGCACAGATACGCAGTATTTT. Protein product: CASSPQYRTDTQYF.

The CDR3 DNA reads as TGTGCCAGCAGACAGGCCTCTAACACCGGGGAGCTGTTTTTT. It is translated as CASRQASNTGELFF. This chain joins TRBV7-9 and TRBJ2-2, with D perhaps TRBD1 (5 bases). The germline V gene encodes CDR1 SEHNR and CDR2 FQNEAQ (reference sequence). V was clipped by 6 bases and J by 2 bases, with 10 bases between them. The CDR3 runs 14 residues.

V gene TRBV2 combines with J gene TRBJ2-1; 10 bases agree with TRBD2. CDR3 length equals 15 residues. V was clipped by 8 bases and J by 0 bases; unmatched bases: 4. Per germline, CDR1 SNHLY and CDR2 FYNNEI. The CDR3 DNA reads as TGTGCCAGCCGCTTAGCGGGGGGCTCCTACAATGAGCAGTTCTTC. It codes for CASRLAGGSYNEQFF.

The CDR3 reads CASSPGGTVGSPLHF. The DNA for the CDR3 is TGTGCCAGCAGCCCTGGCGGGACAGTAGGTTCACCCCTCCACTTT. The V gene is TRBV5-4, the J gene TRBJ1-6, with 7 bases aligning to TRBD1. The CDR3 extends over 15 amino acids. With 4 bases clipped from V and 9 bases from J, the junction kept 10 bases outside the gene matches. Germline CDR1 and CDR2: SGHNT and YYREEE (reference sequence).

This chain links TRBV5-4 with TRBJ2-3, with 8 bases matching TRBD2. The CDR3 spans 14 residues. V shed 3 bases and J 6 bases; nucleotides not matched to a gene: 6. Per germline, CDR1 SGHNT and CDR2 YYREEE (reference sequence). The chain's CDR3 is CASSSREGLDTQYF. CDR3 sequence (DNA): TGTGCCAGCAGCTCTCGGGAGGGGCTGGATACGCAGTATTTT.

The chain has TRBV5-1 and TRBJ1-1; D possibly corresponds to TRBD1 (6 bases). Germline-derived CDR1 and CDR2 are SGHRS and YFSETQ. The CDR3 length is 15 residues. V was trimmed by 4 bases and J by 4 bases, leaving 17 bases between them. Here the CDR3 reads CASSLTTGHGTEAFF. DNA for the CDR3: TGCGCCAGCAGCCTTACAACAGGGCACGGCACTGAAGCTTTCTTT.

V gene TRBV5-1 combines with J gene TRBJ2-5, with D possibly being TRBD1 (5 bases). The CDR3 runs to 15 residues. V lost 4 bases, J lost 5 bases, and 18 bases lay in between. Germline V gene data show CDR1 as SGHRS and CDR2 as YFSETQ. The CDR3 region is CASSPNEGAVETQYF. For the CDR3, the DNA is TGCGCCAGCAGCCCGAACGAAGGGGCGGTGGAGACCCAGTACTTC.

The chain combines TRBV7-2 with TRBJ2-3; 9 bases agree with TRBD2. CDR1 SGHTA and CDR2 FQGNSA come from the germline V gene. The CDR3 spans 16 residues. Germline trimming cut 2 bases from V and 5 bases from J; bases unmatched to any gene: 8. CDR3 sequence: CASSLKGAGGGDTQYF. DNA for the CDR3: TGTGCCAGCAGCTTAAAGGGAGCGGGGGGAGGAGATACGCAGTATTTT.

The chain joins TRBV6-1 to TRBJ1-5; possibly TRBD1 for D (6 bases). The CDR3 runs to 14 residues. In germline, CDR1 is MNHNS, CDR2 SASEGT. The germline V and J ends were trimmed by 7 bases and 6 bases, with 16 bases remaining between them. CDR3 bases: TGTGCCAGCACCCCCAGTTCGGGGGCTCAGCCCCAGCATTTT. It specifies CASTPSSGAQPQHF.

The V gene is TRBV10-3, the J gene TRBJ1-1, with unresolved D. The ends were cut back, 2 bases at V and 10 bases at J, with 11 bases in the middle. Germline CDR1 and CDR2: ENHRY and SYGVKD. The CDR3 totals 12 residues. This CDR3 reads CAISEGLSRAFF. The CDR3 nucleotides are TGTGCCATCAGTGAGGGGCTGTCGAGAGCTTTCTTT.